Listed here are 2 T cell receptor beta chains from one sample, sequenced in a study of control samples from healthy donors and cancer patients. Profiled with immunoSEQ multiplex PCR; TCRdb holds only in-frame clones, not every one. Counted here are approximately 120,000 clones, 87% occurring once; the ten biggest clones make up 2.9%. The sample taken for sequencing was blood. The source is a man in his 60s in good health.

This clone was counted a single time. The V call is TRBV7-9, the J call TRBJ2-5; D unresolved. The V and J ends lost 5 bases and 2 bases respectively, with 9 bases between them. This CDR3 comprises 13 residues. Germline CDR1 reads SEHNR; CDR2 reads FQNEAQ (reference sequence). The CDR3 here is CASSPPRQETQYF. The CDR3, as DNA: TGTGCCAGCAGCCCCCCCCGACAAGAGACCCAGTACTTC.

The J gene is TRBJ2-5, the V gene TRBV5-1; D unclear. V was cut by 0 bases and J by 1 base, with 7 bases left in between. The CDR3 covers 14 residues. Germline values: CDR1 SGHRS, CDR2 YFSETQ. CDR3 protein: CASSLGNPQETQYF. The CDR3 coding sequence is TGCGCCAGCAGCTTGGGGAACCCCCAAGAGACCCAGTACTTC.